There are many counts of the clone carrying this TCR beta chain. Its antigen is still unknown. The sample comes from a study of regulatory T cells in long-lasting Graves disease. Broader study findings: Persistent disease favored TRBV28, TRBJ1-2 and TRBJ2-5. Shared public clonotypes totalled approximately 3,000 in persistent patients, compared with around 880 in new patients.

Researchers made TCR beta libraries by using iRepertoire HTBI primers and running Arm-PCR on CDR3 regions. In the authors' methods: Across samples, 60 or so TRBV and 13 to 15 TRBJ segments were found. In TCRdb, the multiplex PCR reads were re-called with MiXCR into one record per CDR3 protein. TCRdb's processing, not the authors', yielded these V and J calls. The data show approximately 490,000 distinct CDR3 sequences, 15% to 20% seen once. Time point indicated: newly diagnosed GD, antithyroid drugs for less than 3 months. RNA isolated from PBMCs was used to make the TCR library. The germline V gene has CDR1 LGHDT and CDR2 YNNKEL (reference sequence). V shed 2 bases and J shed 8 bases, with 6 bases lying between them. The CDR3 loop spans 11 amino acids. These records were also assigned to another study, of T cells in Graves' hyperthyroidism and ophthalmopathy.

The sample in question was peripheral blood mononuclear cells (PBMCs), obtained at new diagnosis, from a patient treated with antithyroid drugs. The TCR comes from a man aged 35 to 55 with Graves disease. This chain connects TRBV3-1 to TRBJ1-2; D remains unclear. CDR3 in amino acids: CASSQQSGYTF. The CDR3 DNA reads as TGTGCCAGCAGCCAACAGTCGGGCTACACCTTC.